This T cell receptor (beta chain) appears in the sequencing data of a study of OX40 agonist ivuxolimab in advanced cancers. Germline V gene lookup returns CDR1 SNHLY and CDR2 FYNNEI. The CDR3 is 15 residues long. V shed 5 bases and J 3 bases; nucleotides not matched to a gene: 5. Libraries were prepared by immunoSEQ multiplex PCR; TCRdb keeps only in-frame clonotypes and omits some of them. Found here are some 60,000 clones, about 90% of them singletons; the top ten hold around 13%. This chain links TRBV2 with TRBJ2-2, with 8 positions matching TRBD2. This receptor was taken from an adult with an advanced solid tumor such as melanoma, head and neck, liver or kidney cancer. The sequenced sample was CD4+ or CD8+ T cells sorted from blood, obtained in a trial of the OX40 agonist ivuxolimab. This chain's CDR3 is CASSSGRADTGELFF. DNA of the CDR3: TGTGCCAGCAGTTCCGGGAGGGCCGACACCGGGGAGCTGTTTTTT.